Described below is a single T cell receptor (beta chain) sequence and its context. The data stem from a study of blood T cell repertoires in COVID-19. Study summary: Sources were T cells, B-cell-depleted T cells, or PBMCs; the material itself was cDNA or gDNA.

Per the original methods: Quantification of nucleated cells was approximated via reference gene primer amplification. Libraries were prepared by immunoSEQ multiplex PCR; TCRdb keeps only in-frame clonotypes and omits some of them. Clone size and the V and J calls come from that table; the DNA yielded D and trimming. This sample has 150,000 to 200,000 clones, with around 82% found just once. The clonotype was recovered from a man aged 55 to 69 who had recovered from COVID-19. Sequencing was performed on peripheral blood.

CDR3 in DNA: TGTGCCAGCGCCATCGGGACTTTTTACAATGAGCAGTTCTTC. As protein: CASAIGTFYNEQFF. The V gene is TRBV25-1, the J gene TRBJ2-1; D is possibly TRBD2 (6 bases). Germline V lookup: CDR1 MGHDK, CDR2 SYGVNS. V was shortened by 8 bases and J by 4 bases, with 15 bases between the two germline ends. The length of the CDR3 is 14 residues.